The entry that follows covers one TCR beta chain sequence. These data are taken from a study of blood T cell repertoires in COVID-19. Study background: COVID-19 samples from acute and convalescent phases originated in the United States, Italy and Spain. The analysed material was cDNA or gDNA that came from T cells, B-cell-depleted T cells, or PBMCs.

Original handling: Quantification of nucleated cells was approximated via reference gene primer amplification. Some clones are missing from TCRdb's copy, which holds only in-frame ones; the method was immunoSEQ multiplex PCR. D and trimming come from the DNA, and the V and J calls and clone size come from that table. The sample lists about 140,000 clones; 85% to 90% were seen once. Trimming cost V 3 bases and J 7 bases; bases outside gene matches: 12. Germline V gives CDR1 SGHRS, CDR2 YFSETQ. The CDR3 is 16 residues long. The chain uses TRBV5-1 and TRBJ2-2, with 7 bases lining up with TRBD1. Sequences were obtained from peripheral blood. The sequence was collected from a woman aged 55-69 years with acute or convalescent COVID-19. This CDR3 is CASSSGQKEGVGELFF. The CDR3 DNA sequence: TGCGCCAGCAGCTCGGGACAGAAGGAAGGAGTCGGGGAGCTGTTTTTT.